The rows below give T cell receptor beta chains drawn from one sample of a study of cytomegalovirus exposure and HLA in healthy donors. The repertoire was sequenced with immunoSEQ multiplex PCR; TCRdb's copy has only in-frame clones and lacks some. The data show about 140,000 clones, more than 60% seen once. Sequenced: PBMCs. Receptors were obtained from a male donor in good health and CMV-seronegative. Both conserved end residues are part of each CDR3. A D gene is named only where the DNA matches it firmly. Only part of the rows carry a size: once, few, many, or a class if the clone is expanded.

v_gene: TRBV7-9
abundance: -
d_gene: TRBD1
j_gene: TRBJ1-1
CDR3nt: TGTTCCAGCAGCTTAGGAATGACAGGGGGGTACACTGAAGCTTTCTTT
CDR3aa: CSSSLGMTGGYTEAFF

v_gene: TRBV7-9
abundance: -
d_gene: TRBD1
j_gene: TRBJ1-1
CDR3nt: TGTGCCAGCAGCCAAGACAGGGGTAAAGCTTTCTTT
CDR3aa: CASSQDRGKAFF

v_gene: TRBV7-2
abundance: -
d_gene: TRBD1
j_gene: TRBJ2-7
CDR3nt: TGTGCCAGCAGCTTAGCGGATCCGGGACAGGGGATTTACGAGCAGTACTTC
CDR3aa: CASSLADPGQGIYEQYF

v_gene: TRBV6-1
abundance: -
d_gene: -
j_gene: TRBJ1-4
CDR3nt: TGTGCCAGCAGTGAATACGGCGGGGCCAGTGAAAAACTGTTTTTT
CDR3aa: CASSEYGGASEKLFF

v_gene: TRBV6-1
abundance: -
d_gene: TRBD1
j_gene: TRBJ1-3
CDR3nt: TGTGCCAGCAGTGAAGCGCCCCAGGGGGTTGGCTCTGGAAACACCATATATTTT
CDR3aa: CASSEAPQGVGSGNTIYF

v_gene: TRBV7-3
abundance: few
d_gene: TRBD2
j_gene: TRBJ2-3
CDR3nt: TGTGCCAGCAGCTTATCCGCAGGCGGGGGGGGCACAGATACGCAGTATTTT
CDR3aa: CASSLSAGGGGTDTQYF

v_gene: TRBV2
abundance: -
d_gene: TRBD1
j_gene: TRBJ1-4
CDR3nt: TGTGCCAGCAGAGCCCGGGCAGGGGGAGGTAATGAAAAACTGTTTTTT
CDR3aa: CASRARAGGGNEKLFF

v_gene: TRBV7-6
abundance: -
d_gene: -
j_gene: TRBJ1-4
CDR3nt: TGTGCCAGCAGCTTAGGGGCAGGGCGCGGGGTAGAAAAACTGTTTTTT
CDR3aa: CASSLGAGRGVEKLFF

v_gene: TRBV7-3
abundance: few
d_gene: -
j_gene: TRBJ2-1
CDR3nt: TGTGCCAGCAGCTCTATATCGCAGGGTGGGGATGAGCAGTTCTTC
CDR3aa: CASSSISQGGDEQFF

v_gene: TRBV10-3
abundance: -
d_gene: -
j_gene: TRBJ1-5
CDR3nt: TGTGCCATCAGTGAAGGGAGGGATAGCAATCAGCCCCAGCATTTT
CDR3aa: CAISEGRDSNQPQHF

v_gene: TRBV5-4
abundance: -
d_gene: TRBD1
j_gene: TRBJ2-1
CDR3nt: TGTGCCAGCAGCAAAGGACAGGTCACCTACAATGAGCAGTTCTTC
CDR3aa: CASSKGQVTYNEQFF

v_gene: TRBV5-1
abundance: -
d_gene: TRBD2
j_gene: TRBJ2-1
CDR3nt: TGCGCCAGCAGCTTGGCCGGACTAGCGGGGGGGTACAATGAGCAGTTCTTC
CDR3aa: CASSLAGLAGGYNEQFF

v_gene: TRBV5-1
abundance: -
d_gene: TRBD1
j_gene: TRBJ1-1
CDR3nt: TGCGCCAGCAGCGGACAGGGAGGGCGCGGCTTGACTGAAGCTTTCTTT
CDR3aa: CASSGQGGRGLTEAFF